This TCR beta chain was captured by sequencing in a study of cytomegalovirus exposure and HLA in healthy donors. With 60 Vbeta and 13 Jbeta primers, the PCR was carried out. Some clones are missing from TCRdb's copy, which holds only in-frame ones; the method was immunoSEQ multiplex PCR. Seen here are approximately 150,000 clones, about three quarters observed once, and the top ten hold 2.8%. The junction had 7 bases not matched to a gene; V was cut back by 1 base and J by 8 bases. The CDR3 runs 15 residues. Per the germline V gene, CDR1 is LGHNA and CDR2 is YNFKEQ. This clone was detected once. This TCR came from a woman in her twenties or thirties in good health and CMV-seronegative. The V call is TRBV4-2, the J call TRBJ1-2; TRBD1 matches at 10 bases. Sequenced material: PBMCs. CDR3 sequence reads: CASSQARQGALGYTF. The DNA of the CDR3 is TGTGCCAGCAGCCAAGCCAGACAGGGGGCGTTAGGCTACACCTTC.